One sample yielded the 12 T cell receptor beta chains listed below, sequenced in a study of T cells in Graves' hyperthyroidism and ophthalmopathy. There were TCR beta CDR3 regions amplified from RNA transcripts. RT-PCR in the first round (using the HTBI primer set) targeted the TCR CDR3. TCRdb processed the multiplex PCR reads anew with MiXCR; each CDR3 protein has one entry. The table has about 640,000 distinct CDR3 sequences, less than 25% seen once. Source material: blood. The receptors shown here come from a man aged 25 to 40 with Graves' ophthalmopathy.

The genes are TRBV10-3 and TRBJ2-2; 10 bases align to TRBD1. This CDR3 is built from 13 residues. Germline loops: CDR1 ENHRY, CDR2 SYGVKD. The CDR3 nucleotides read TGTGCACACGCGACAGGGGGCTCCGGGGAGCTGTTTTTT. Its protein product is CAHATGGSGELFF.

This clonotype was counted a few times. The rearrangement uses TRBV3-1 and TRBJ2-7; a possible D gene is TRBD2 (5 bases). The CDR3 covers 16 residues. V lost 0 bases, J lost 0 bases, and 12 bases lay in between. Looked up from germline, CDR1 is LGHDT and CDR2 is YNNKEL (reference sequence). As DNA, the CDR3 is TGTGCCAGCAGCCAAGATGGGAGACGGCCCTCCTACGAGCAGTACTTC. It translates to CASSQDGRRPSYEQYF.

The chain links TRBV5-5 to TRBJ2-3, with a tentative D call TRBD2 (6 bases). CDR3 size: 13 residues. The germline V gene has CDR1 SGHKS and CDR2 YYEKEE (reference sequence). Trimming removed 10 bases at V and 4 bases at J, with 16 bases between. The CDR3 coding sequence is TGTGCCGGGGGAGGAACCGATGCAGATACGCAGTATTTT. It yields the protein CAGGGTDADTQYF. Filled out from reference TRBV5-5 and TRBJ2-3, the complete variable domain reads DAGVTQSPTHLIKTRGQQVTLRCSPISGHKSVSWYQQVLGQGPQFIFQYYEKEERGRGNFPDRFSARQFPNYSSELNVNALLLGDSALYLCAGGGTDADTQYFGPGTRLTVL.

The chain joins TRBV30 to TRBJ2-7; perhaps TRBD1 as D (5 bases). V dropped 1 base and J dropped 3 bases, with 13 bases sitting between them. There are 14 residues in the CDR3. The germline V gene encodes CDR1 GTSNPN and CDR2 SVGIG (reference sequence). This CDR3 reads CAWSGIGVNYEQYF. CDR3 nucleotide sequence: TGTGCCTGGAGTGGTATAGGGGTGAACTACGAGCAGTACTTC.

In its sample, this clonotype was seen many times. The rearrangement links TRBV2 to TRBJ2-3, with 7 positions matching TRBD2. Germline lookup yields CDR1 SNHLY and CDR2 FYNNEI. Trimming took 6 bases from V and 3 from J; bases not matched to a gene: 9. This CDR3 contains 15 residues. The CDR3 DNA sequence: TGTGCCAGCAGGGCACGGGGGGTTCTGACAGATACGCAGTATTTT. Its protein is CASRARGVLTDTQYF.

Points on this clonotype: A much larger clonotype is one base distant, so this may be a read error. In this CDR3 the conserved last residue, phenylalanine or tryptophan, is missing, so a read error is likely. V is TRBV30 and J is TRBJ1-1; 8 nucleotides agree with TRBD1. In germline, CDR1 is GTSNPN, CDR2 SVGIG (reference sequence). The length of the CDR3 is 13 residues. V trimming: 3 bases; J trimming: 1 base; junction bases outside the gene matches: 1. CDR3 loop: CAWSRGPNTEAFS. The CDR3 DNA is TGTGCCTGGAGCAGGGGGCCGAACACTGAAGCTTTCTCT.

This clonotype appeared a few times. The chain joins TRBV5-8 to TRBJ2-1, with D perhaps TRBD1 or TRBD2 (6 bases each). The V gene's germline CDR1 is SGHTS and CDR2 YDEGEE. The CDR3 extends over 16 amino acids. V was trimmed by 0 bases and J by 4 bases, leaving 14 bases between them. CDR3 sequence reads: CASSLEGGTLYNEQFF. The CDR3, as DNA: TGTGCCAGCAGCTTGGAAGGCGGGACACTTTACAATGAGCAGTTCTTC.

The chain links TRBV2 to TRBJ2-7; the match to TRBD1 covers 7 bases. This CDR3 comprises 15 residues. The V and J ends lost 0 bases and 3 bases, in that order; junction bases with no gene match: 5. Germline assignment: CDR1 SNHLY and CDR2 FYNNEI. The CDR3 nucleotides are TGTGCCAGCAGTGAAGCCGCAGGGGGATTCTACGAGCAGTACTTC. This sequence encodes CASSEAAGGFYEQYF.

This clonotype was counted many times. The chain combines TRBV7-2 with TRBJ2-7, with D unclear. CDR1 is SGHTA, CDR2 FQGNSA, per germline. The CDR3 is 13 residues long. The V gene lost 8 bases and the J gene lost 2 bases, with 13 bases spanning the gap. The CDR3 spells CASAPRTAYEQYF. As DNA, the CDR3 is TGTGCCAGCGCTCCCCGTACAGCCTACGAGCAGTACTTC.

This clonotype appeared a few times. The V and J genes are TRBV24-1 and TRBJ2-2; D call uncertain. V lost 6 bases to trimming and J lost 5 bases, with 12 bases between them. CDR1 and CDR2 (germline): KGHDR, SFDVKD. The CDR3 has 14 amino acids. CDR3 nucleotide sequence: TGTGCCACCAGTTCAGAAGGGTCAACCGGGGAGCTGTTTTTT. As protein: CATSSEGSTGELFF.

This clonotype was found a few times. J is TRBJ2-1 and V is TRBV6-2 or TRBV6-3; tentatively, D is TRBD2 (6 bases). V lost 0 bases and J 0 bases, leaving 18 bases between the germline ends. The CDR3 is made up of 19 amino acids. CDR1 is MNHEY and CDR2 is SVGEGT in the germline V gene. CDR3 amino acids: CASSYSLPEGLSSYNEQFF. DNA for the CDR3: TGTGCCAGCAGTTACTCCCTACCGGAGGGCTTAAGCTCCTACAATGAGCAGTTCTTC.

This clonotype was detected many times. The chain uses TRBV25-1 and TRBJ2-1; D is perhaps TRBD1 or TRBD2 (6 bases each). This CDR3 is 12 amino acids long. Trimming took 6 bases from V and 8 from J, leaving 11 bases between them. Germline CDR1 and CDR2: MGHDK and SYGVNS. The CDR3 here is CASRGGYDEQFF. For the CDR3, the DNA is TGTGCCAGCAGAGGGGGGTACGATGAGCAGTTCTTC.